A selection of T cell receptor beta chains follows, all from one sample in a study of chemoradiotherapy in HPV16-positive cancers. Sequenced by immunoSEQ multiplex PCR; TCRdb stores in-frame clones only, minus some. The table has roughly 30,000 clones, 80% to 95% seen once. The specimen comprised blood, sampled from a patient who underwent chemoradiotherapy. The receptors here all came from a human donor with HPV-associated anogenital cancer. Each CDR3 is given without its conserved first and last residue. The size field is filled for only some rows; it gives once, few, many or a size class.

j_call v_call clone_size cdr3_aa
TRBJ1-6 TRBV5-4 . ASSRDAFNSPLH
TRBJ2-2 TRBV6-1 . ASRGGTGELF
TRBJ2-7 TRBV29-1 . SVAPADRVVNEQY
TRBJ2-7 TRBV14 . ASSLYQGGEQY
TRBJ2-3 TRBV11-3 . ASSLSRGAVTDTQY
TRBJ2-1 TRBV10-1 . ASSEAGTGEFDEQF
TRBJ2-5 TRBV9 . ASSVVWTPQETQY
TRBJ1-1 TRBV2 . ASSDSDRSKLRTEAF
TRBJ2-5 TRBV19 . ASRQGNGETQY
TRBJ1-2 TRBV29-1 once SADRDMGYT
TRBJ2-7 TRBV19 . ASSITLAGSYEQY
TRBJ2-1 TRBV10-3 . AISEAQRGEQF
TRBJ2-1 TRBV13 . ASSLGLRLVAGPNEQF
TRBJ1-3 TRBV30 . AQGGLLGNTIY
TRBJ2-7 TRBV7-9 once ASSREGTGGFEEQY
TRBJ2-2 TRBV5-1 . ASSQSLGSGELF
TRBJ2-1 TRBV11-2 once ASSLLAPRADEQF
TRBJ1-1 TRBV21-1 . ASTTGDTEAF
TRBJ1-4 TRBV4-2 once ASSQGDRTTNEKLF
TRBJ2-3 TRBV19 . ASGATPGTGGTDTQY
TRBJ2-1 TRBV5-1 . ASSLVGRAIGNEQF
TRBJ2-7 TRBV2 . ASSPLNLAGGLKQY